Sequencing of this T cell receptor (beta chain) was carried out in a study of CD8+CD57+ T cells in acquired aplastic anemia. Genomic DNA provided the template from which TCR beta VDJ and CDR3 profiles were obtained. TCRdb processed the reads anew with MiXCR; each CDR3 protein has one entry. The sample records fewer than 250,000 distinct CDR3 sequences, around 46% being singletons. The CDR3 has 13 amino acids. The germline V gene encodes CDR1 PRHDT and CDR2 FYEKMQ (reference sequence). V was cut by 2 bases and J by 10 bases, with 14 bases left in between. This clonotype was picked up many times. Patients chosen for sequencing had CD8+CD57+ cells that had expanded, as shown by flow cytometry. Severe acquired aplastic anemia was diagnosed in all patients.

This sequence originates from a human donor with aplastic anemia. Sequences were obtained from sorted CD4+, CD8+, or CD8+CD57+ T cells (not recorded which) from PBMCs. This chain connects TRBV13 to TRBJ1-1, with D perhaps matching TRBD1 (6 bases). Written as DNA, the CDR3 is TGTGCCAGCAGCTTATGGGGAGAAGGGGGAGCTTTCTTT. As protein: CASSLWGEGGAFF.